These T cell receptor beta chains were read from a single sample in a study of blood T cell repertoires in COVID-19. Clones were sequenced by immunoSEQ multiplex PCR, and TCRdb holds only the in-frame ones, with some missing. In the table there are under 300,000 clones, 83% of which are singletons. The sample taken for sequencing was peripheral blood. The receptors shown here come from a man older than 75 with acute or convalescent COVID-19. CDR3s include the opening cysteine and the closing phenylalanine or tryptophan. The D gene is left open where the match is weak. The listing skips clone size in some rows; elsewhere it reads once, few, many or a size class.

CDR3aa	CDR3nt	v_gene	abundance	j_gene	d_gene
CASSFSPGGSYNEQFF	TGCGCCAGCAGCTTCTCCCCGGGGGGCTCCTACAATGAGCAGTTCTTC	TRBV5-1	NA	TRBJ2-1	TRBD2
CASSLVWGQEYEQYF	TGTGCCAGCAGCTTGGTGTGGGGGCAAGAATACGAGCAGTACTTC	TRBV5-5	NA	TRBJ2-7	NA
CASSLRTSGANEQYF	TGTGCCAGCAGCTTGAGGACTAGCGGGGCGAACGAGCAGTACTTC	TRBV5-6	few	TRBJ2-7	TRBD2
CASSVGSGRGNYGYTF	TGTGCCAGCAGCGTAGGCTCAGGGAGGGGGAACTATGGCTACACCTTC	TRBV9	NA	TRBJ1-2	NA
CASREGPGQGYGYTF	TGTGCCAGCAGGGAAGGGCCGGGACAGGGTTATGGCTACACCTTC	TRBV6-1	NA	TRBJ1-2	TRBD1
CASSLQGTNYGYTF	TGTGCCAGCAGCCTACAGGGGACTAACTATGGCTACACCTTC	TRBV5-4	NA	TRBJ1-2	TRBD1
CASSQGSGGTYEQYF	TGTGCCAGCAGCCAAGGGTCGGGGGGAACCTACGAGCAGTACTTC	TRBV3-1/TRBV3-2	NA	TRBJ2-7	TRBD2
CASRTATAQRETQYF	TGTGCCAGCAGAACCGCGACAGCCCAAAGGGAGACCCAGTACTTC	TRBV6-6	NA	TRBJ2-5	NA
CASSSGTSGFNEQFF	TGTGCCAGCAGCTCCGGGACTAGCGGGTTCAATGAGCAGTTCTTC	TRBV7-3	NA	TRBJ2-1	TRBD2
CASSGAGNNEQFF	TGCGCCAGCAGTGGGGCTGGCAACAATGAGCAGTTCTTC	TRBV10-2	few	TRBJ2-1	NA
CASSDSGLAGGFAGELFF	TGTGCCAGCAGTGATAGCGGCCTAGCGGGAGGATTTGCCGGGGAGCTGTTTTTT	TRBV2	NA	TRBJ2-2	TRBD2
CASSYGVGLSYNEQFF	TGTGCCAGCAGTTACGGGGTCGGACTCTCCTACAATGAGCAGTTCTTC	TRBV6-6	NA	TRBJ2-1	NA
CASSYLGQSNSPLHF	TGTGCCAGCAGTTACCTCGGACAGAGTAATTCACCCCTCCACTTT	TRBV6-6	NA	TRBJ1-6	NA
CASSGRPGAGGSEQFF	TGTGCCAGCAGCGGCCGACCAGGAGCGGGGGGGAGTGAGCAGTTCTTC	TRBV14	NA	TRBJ2-1	TRBD2
CASSPPLYNEQFF	TGTGCCAGCAGCCCCCCCCTCTACAATGAGCAGTTCTTC	TRBV3-1/TRBV3-2	NA	TRBJ2-1	NA
CASSHLGTDTQYF	TGTGCCAGCAGCCATCTAGGCACAGATACGCAGTATTTT	TRBV11-2	NA	TRBJ2-3	NA
CASSPSQTGGGETQYF	TGTGCCAGCTCACCGTCCCAGACAGGGGGTGGTGAGACCCAGTACTTC	TRBV18	NA	TRBJ2-5	TRBD1
CASSNAGLNEQFF	TGTGCCAGCAGCAACGCAGGATTGAATGAGCAGTTCTTC	TRBV7-9	few	TRBJ2-1	NA
CASSYFVGGYEQYF	TGTGCCAGCAGTTATTTTGTGGGGGGCTACGAGCAGTACTTC	TRBV6-2/TRBV6-3	NA	TRBJ2-7	NA
CASSHLGRGVPGELFF	TGTGCCAGCAGCCATTTAGGGAGGGGAGTTCCCGGGGAGCTGTTTTTT	TRBV3-1/TRBV3-2	few	TRBJ2-2	TRBD2
CASSFGGRTVNEQFF	TGTGCCAGCAGCTTCGGCGGGAGGACGGTCAATGAGCAGTTCTTC	TRBV11-1	NA	TRBJ2-1	TRBD2
CASSVHPGYTEAFF	TGTGCCAGCAGCGTCCACCCAGGGTACACTGAAGCTTTCTTT	TRBV9	NA	TRBJ1-1	NA
CASRDGGGQLDGYTF	TGTGCCAGCAGGGACGGAGGGGGACAGTTAGATGGCTACACCTTC	TRBV6-6	NA	TRBJ1-2	TRBD1
CASSVGPTATYEQYF	TGTGCCAGCAGCGTGGGGCCGACAGCTACCTACGAGCAGTACTTC	TRBV9	NA	TRBJ2-7	NA
CASSLGPGSDPYEQYF	TGTGCCAGCAGCTTAGGCCCAGGATCAGACCCCTACGAGCAGTACTTC	TRBV7-4	NA	TRBJ2-7	NA
CASSENRGTGANVLTF	TGTGCCAGCAGCGAAAACAGGGGTACCGGGGCCAACGTCCTGACTTTC	TRBV14	NA	TRBJ2-6	TRBD1
CASSPRWRGPNYGYTF	TGTGCCAGCAGCCCCAGGTGGCGGGGACCTAACTATGGCTACACCTTC	TRBV2	NA	TRBJ1-2	NA
CASSESAHPTDTQYF	TGCGCCAGCAGTGAGTCGGCACACCCCACAGATACGCAGTATTTT	TRBV10-1	NA	TRBJ2-3	NA
CASSQDTYGYTF	TGTGCCAGCAGCCAGGACACCTATGGCTACACCTTC	TRBV3-1/TRBV3-2	NA	TRBJ1-2	NA
CATSPRQGAFYEQYF	TGTGCCACCAGCCCGCGACAGGGGGCGTTCTACGAGCAGTACTTC	TRBV15	NA	TRBJ2-7	TRBD1
CSVRTSNVPGELFF	TGCAGCGTTCGGACTAGTAATGTCCCCGGGGAGCTGTTTTTT	TRBV29-1	NA	TRBJ2-2	TRBD2
CASRRTLNTGELFF	TGTGCCAGCAGGAGGACACTAAACACCGGGGAGCTGTTTTTT	TRBV6-5	NA	TRBJ2-2	NA
CASSWGTSPETQYF	TGCGCCAGCAGCTGGGGGACTAGCCCAGAGACCCAGTACTTC	TRBV5-1	NA	TRBJ2-5	TRBD2
CSGSSYNEQFF	TGCAGCGGTAGCTCCTACAATGAGCAGTTCTTC	TRBV29-1	NA	TRBJ2-1	NA
CASSSHSRQGEAFF	TGCGCCAGCAGTTCCCACTCCCGACAGGGGGAAGCTTTCTTT	TRBV10-1	NA	TRBJ1-1	TRBD1
CASRPGDRGYGYTF	TGTGCCAGTAGACCCGGGGACAGGGGGTATGGCTACACCTTC	TRBV6-5	NA	TRBJ1-2	TRBD1
CASRTLLEAPKAYGYTF	TGTGCCAGCAGAACGTTACTAGAAGCCCCCAAAGCCTATGGCTACACCTTC	TRBV27	NA	TRBJ1-2	NA
CSVLGQGLGYGYTF	TGCAGCGTCCTAGGACAGGGTTTGGGCTATGGCTACACCTTC	TRBV29-1	NA	TRBJ1-2	TRBD1
CATSRVAVDSGANVLTF	TGTGCCACCAGCAGAGTGGCAGTCGATTCTGGGGCCAACGTCCTGACTTTC	TRBV15	NA	TRBJ2-6	NA
CATSRDRGGNTGELFF	TGTGCCACCAGCAGAGATCGCGGGGGCAACACCGGGGAGCTGTTTTTT	TRBV15	once	TRBJ2-2	NA
CASSNPTETYEQYF	TGTGCCAGTAGTAACCCGACAGAGACCTACGAGCAGTACTTC	TRBV19	once	TRBJ2-7	NA
CASSYGGAVGGELFF	TGTGCCAGCAGTTACGGGGGGGCCGTTGGCGGGGAGCTGTTTTTT	TRBV6-2/TRBV6-3	NA	TRBJ2-2	NA
CASSAQGDQPQHF	TGTGCCAGCAGCGCCCAGGGGGATCAGCCCCAGCATTTT	TRBV11-1	NA	TRBJ1-5	TRBD1
CASSSGQAWGDSNQPQHF	TGTGCCAGTAGTAGTGGACAGGCGTGGGGGGATAGCAATCAGCCCCAGCATTTT	TRBV19	NA	TRBJ1-5	TRBD1
CASSSLRGGITDTQYF	TGTGCCAGCAGCTCCCTGAGGGGGGGGATCACAGATACGCAGTATTTT	TRBV11-2	NA	TRBJ2-3	NA
CASSLATGTDSPLHF	TGCGCCAGCAGCTTGGCCACCGGGACAGATTCACCCCTCCACTTT	TRBV5-1	NA	TRBJ1-6	TRBD1
CASREGPQEQYF	TGTGCCAGCAGGGAGGGGCCCCAAGAGCAGTACTTC	TRBV6-5	NA	TRBJ2-7	NA
CASSIVVGTGWAGELFF	TGTGCCAGTAGTATAGTCGTGGGGACAGGGTGGGCCGGGGAGCTGTTTTTT	TRBV19	NA	TRBJ2-2	TRBD1
CASSRVFYEQYF	TGTGCCAGCAGTCGCGTTTTCTACGAGCAGTACTTC	TRBV7-2	NA	TRBJ2-7	NA
CAWSLAGEGDTQYF	TGTGCCTGGAGTTTAGCGGGAGAAGGAGATACGCAGTATTTT	TRBV30	NA	TRBJ2-3	TRBD2
CASSEAQGGLEQYF	TGTGCCAGCAGTGAAGCGCAGGGAGGGCTCGAGCAGTACTTC	TRBV6-1	NA	TRBJ2-7	TRBD2
CASRRAGGVETQYF	TGTGCCAGCAGAAGAGCGGGGGGGGTGGAGACCCAGTACTTC	TRBV25-1	once	TRBJ2-5	TRBD2
CASSLTGADTEAFF	TGTGCCAGCTCACTGACAGGGGCTGACACTGAAGCTTTCTTT	TRBV18	once	TRBJ1-1	TRBD1
CASSLDGQGFEKLFF	TGCGCCAGCAGCTTGGATGGACAGGGGTTTGAAAAACTGTTTTTT	TRBV5-1	few	TRBJ1-4	TRBD1
CASSISGGPYNEQFF	TGTGCCAGTAGTATATCCGGGGGTCCCTACAATGAGCAGTTCTTC	TRBV19	NA	TRBJ2-1	NA
CASSSGGRSYEQYF	TGTGCCAGCAGCTCCGGGGGTCGCTCCTACGAGCAGTACTTC	TRBV13	NA	TRBJ2-7	NA
CASSPLGEAPEAFF	TGTGCCAGCTCACCACTGGGAGAAGCACCGGAAGCTTTCTTT	TRBV18	once	TRBJ1-1	NA
CASSPGLTSGNQETQYF	TGTGCCAGCAGCCCCGGCTTGACTAGCGGAAACCAAGAGACCCAGTACTTC	TRBV25-1	NA	TRBJ2-5	TRBD2
CASSLDRGEGTQYF	TGCGCCAGCAGCTTGGACAGGGGAGAAGGGACCCAGTACTTC	TRBV5-1	NA	TRBJ2-5	TRBD1
CASSQESWTGSRDEQFF	TGCGCCAGCAGCCAAGAATCCTGGACAGGGAGTCGGGATGAGCAGTTCTTC	TRBV4-1	NA	TRBJ2-1	TRBD1